Below, one T cell receptor beta chain is given with its context. Produced via immunoSEQ multiplex PCR; TCRdb's table is partial and in-frame only. The sample lists 150,000 to 200,000 clones, more than 70% occurring once. This sample stems from a study of blood T cell repertoires in COVID-19. At the level of the study: Sample material is recorded as cDNA or gDNA derived from T cells, B-cell-depleted T cells, or PBMCs.

The CDR3 loop spans 15 amino acids. Germline V CDR1 and CDR2: SGHTA, FQGTGA. Trimming removed 5 bases from V and 4 bases from J; junction bases left unmatched: 7. The chain combines TRBV7-3 with TRBJ2-1, with TRBD2 identical over 8 bases. Sequenced material: peripheral blood. This clonotype was obtained from a woman of 80 years or more with active or convalescent COVID-19. The CDR3 nucleotides read TGTGCCAGCAGCACGGCTAGCGGGCAATACAATGAGCAGTTCTTC. It specifies CASSTASGQYNEQFF.